The clone carrying this T cell receptor (beta chain) turned up a few times. Antigen specificity is unknown. Use of 60 Vbeta and 13 Jbeta primers characterized the PCR. Profiling relied on immunoSEQ multiplex PCR, and the TCRdb table lists in-frame clones only, not all of them. The sample holds 90,000 to 150,000 clones; 74% are singletons and the top ten take approximately 1.9%. Germline V lookup: CDR1 SGHVS, CDR2 FNYEAQ. V shed 5 bases and J shed 4 bases, with 11 bases lying between them. The CDR3 covers 14 residues. The sample originates from a study of cytomegalovirus exposure and HLA in healthy donors. Across the study: Of the donors genotyped, approximately 400 in all, over 80% fell in the Caucasian-associated ancestry cluster.

Study-wide points: In a later analysis, V- and J-gene trimming of beta chains associated with a DCLRE1C missense variant, replicated independently. Presence/absence analyses assumed roughly uniform sequencing depth across donors, which may not hold. The study dropped some indistinguishable V segments, TRBV6-2 and TRBV6-3 among them.

Sample: PBMCs. J is TRBJ2-2 and V is TRBV7-6; weak D call: TRBD1 (6 bases). The clonotype was recovered from a human donor in good health. CDR3 in amino acids: CASSIQGLTGELFF. The CDR3 DNA follows: TGTGCCAGCAGCATACAGGGTCTCACCGGGGAGCTGTTTTTT.